The present T cell receptor beta chain was sequenced within a study of Graves' ophthalmopathy and Graves' hyperthyroidism. Amplification targeted the TCR beta CDR3 regions, with RNA transcripts as the source material. An initial RT-PCR round employing HTBI primers preceded a second-round multiplex PCR. MiXCR, applied by TCRdb to the multiplex PCR reads, yields one record per CDR3 protein. The sample records approximately 210,000 distinct CDR3 sequences, around a fifth being singletons. The germline CDR1 and CDR2 sequences are MNHNS and SASEGT. With 3 bases removed from V and 4 bases from J, the gap between germline ends came to 10 bases. The CDR3 loop spans 14 amino acids.

The TCR sequence derives from a woman in her forties or fifties with Graves' ophthalmopathy. Sequenced input: peripheral blood. V and J are TRBV6-1 and TRBJ1-5; no definite D call. The DNA for the CDR3 is TGTGCCAGCAGTGATTCGGGCCTAAATCAGCCCCAGCATTTT. Translating it yields CASSDSGLNQPQHF.